The entry below describes one T cell receptor (beta chain). Its antigen is still unknown. Per-base qualities were not stored, and no clone one base away is much larger. The immunoSEQ Assay was used to sequence TCR beta CDR3 regions from DNA. In the authors' own workflow: T cell density was computed as TCR beta template counts normalized to usable DNA estimated by amplifying housekeeping genes. Richness was estimated using the preseqR package, with extrapolation to 400,000 templates for PBMC samples and to 120,000 templates for tissue samples. Clonality was defined as one minus Pielou's evenness. Differential abundance testing on productive amino-acid clonotypes, with a minimum total count of 5 and an alpha of 0.1, was used to identify tissue-enriched TCRs. The Jaccard Index and the Morisita Overlap Index were used to measure how much the repertoires overlapped between compartments. TCR beta CDR3s were clustered by GLIPH together with public tetramer-defined viral CDR3s, and at least three viral sequences plus V-gene enrichment were required for viral motifs. The source is immuneACCESS, and TCRdb retained only in-frame sequences with V and J called. Part of the clones is not carried over; for the studies checked, unresolved V genes explain less than half of this, and the remainder is unexplained. The V and J calls and clone size come from that table; D and trimming were worked out from the DNA. The sample yields some 41,000 clones; about 91% were counted once. Under 12% of the sample comes from the top ten.

The data belong to a study of T cells in localized non-small cell lung cancer (dated by TCRdb to 2018 to 2020). General notes on the study: The study examined T cell repertoires in a few hundred patients with early-stage NSCLC and compared tumors with uninvolved tumor-adjacent lungs. The cohort comprised 236 treatment-naïve NSCLC patients with resected, localized lung tumors. Of the NSCLC patients, over 120 were male and 107 were female, and the mean age was approximately 66 years. Summary of the overall study and its limitations: Higher blood T cell density associated with longer overall survival, while higher adjacent-lung clonality associated with shorter survival. Because the study design was exploratory, TCR variables were selected using unadjusted p-values without false-discovery rate correction. Uninvolved tumor-adjacent lung showed the highest T cell clonality, higher than tumor, which suggests more focused antigenic responses in the adjacent lung. A median of roughly 56 of the top 100 tumor clones were detected in paired uninvolved adjacent lung, and 25 to 35 of these tumor clones were also found among the top 100 clones of the paired uninvolved adjacent lung. Because multi-region tumor sequencing was not done, intratumor heterogeneity could not be ruled out.

At diagnosis, peripheral blood, uninvolved tumor-adjacent lung and tumor were collected and were preserved as a mix of fresh-frozen and FFPE material. For TCR repertoire profiling, blood samples were analyzed as peripheral blood mononuclear cells. For CDR1 and CDR2, the germline V gene lists MNHEY and SVGAGI. Taken from cysteine to phenylalanine, the CDR3 has 11 residues. Only the CDR3 portion is preserved as DNA: 33 bases, with reading frame beginning at the first base. V was cut back by 8 bases and J by 1 base, leaving a gap of 5 bases between them. The chain links TRBV6-5 with TRBJ1-1, with the D gene too uncertain to name. This TCR came from a woman between 35 and 75 years old with stage II lung adenocarcinoma. Sequencing used PBMCs, obtained before any cancer treatment. The CDR3 in this case is CASLRNTEAFF. The DNA is TGTGCCAGCTTGCGGAACACTGAAGCTTTCTTT.